One T cell receptor beta chain is described in this entry. The junction departs from germline at one end; a sequencing error may be responsible. This sample stems from a study of control samples from healthy donors and cancer patients. Germline V gives CDR1 SGHAT, CDR2 FQNNGV. This CDR3 spans 11 amino acids. Profiling relied on immunoSEQ multiplex PCR, and the TCRdb table lists in-frame clones only, not all of them. The data show 130,000 or so clones, around 94% seen once. The receptor comes from a man aged 60 to 75 with colorectal cancer. The sequencing sample was made of PBMCs. The chain uses TRBV11-2 and TRBJ1-2; tentatively, D is TRBD1 (5 bases). CDR3: CASSLERRAVF. The CDR3 nucleotides read TGTGCCAGCAGCTTAGAACGCAGGGCAGTCTTC.